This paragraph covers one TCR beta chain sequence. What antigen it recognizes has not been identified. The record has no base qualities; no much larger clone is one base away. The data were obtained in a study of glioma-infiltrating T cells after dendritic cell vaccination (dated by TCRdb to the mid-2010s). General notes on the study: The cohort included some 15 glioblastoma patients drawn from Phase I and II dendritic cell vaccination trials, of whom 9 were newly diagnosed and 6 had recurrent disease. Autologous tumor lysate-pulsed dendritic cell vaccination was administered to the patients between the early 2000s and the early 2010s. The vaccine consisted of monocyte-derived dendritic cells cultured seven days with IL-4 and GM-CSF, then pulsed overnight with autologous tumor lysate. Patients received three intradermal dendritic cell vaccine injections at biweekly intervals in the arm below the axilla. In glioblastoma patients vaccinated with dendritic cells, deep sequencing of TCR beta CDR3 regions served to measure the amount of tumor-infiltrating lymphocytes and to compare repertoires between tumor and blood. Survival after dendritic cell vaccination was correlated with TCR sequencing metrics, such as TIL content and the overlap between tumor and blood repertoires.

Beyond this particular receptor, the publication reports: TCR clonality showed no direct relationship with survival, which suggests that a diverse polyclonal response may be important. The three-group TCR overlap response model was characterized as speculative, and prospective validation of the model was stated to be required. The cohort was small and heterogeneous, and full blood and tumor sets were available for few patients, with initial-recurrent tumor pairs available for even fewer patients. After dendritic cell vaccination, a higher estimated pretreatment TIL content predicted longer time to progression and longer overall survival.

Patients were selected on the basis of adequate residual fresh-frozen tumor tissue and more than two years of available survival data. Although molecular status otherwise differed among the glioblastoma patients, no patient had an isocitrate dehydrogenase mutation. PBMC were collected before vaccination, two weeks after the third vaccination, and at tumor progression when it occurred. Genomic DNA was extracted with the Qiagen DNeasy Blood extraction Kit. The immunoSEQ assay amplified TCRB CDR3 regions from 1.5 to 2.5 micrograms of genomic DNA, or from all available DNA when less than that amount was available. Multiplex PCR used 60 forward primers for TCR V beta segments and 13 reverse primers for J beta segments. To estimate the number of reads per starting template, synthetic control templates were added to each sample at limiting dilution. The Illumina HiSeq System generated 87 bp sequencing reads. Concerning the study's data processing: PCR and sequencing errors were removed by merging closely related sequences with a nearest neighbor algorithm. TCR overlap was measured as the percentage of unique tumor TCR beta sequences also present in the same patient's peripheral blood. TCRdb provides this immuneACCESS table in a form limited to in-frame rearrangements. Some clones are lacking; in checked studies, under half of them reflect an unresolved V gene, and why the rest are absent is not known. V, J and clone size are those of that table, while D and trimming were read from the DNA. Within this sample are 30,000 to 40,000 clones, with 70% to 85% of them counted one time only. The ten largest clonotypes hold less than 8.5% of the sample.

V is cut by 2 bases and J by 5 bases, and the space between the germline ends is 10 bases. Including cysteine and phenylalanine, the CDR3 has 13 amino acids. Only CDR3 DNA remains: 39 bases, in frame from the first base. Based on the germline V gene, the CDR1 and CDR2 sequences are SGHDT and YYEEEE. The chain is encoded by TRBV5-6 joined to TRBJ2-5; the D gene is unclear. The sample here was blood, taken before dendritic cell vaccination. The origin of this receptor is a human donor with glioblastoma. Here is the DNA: TGTGCCAGCAGCTTTCAAGCGCGGGAGACCCAGTACTTC. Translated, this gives CASSFQARETQYF.